A single sample is the source of the 2 T cell receptor beta chains below, sequenced in a study of cytomegalovirus exposure and HLA in healthy donors. The PCR used 60 Vbeta and 13 Jbeta primers. Assay: immunoSEQ multiplex PCR; the TCRdb copy retains only in-frame clones and omits some. The sample includes about 160,000 clones, roughly 81% of them seen just once. Specimen: PBMCs. These TCRs come from a man aged 18 to 35 in good health and CMV-seropositive.

The chain employs TRBV7-2 and TRBJ2-1; D may be TRBD1 (5 bases). The germline V gene encodes CDR1 SGHTA and CDR2 FQGNSA. V lost 0 bases and J 9 bases, leaving 18 bases between the germline ends. There are 16 residues in the CDR3. Written as DNA, the CDR3 is TGTGCCAGCAGCTTAGCCACAGGAACCCCCAATGTTGAGCAGTTCTTC. Its protein product is CASSLATGTPNVEQFF.

J is TRBJ1-4 and V is TRBV5-1, with D maybe TRBD1 (6 bases). Between the trimmed V and J ends, which lost 0 bases and 0 bases, there was a span of 9 bases. Germline loops: CDR1 SGHRS, CDR2 YFSETQ. This CDR3 contains 16 residues. CDR3: CASSLARGATNEKLFF. Here the CDR3 DNA reads TGCGCCAGCAGCTTGGCCAGGGGTGCAACTAATGAAAAACTGTTTTTT.